This entry lists 9 T cell receptor beta chains sequenced from one sample in a study of cytomegalovirus exposure and HLA in healthy donors. PCR involved 60 Vbeta and 13 Jbeta primers. Assay used: immunoSEQ multiplex PCR; TCRdb lists only in-frame clones, some missing. The table lists about 170,000 clones, about 85% of them singletons, with around 2.5% in the top ten. Material: PBMCs. These receptors were collected from a man aged 25 to 40 in good health and CMV-seropositive.

The chain uses TRBV28 and TRBJ1-5; D gene ambiguous. The CDR3 covers 16 residues. Looked up from germline, CDR1 is MDHEN and CDR2 is SYDVKM. The ends were cut back, 4 bases at V and 2 bases at J, with 15 bases in the middle. CDR3 sequence: CASSSSSNLGNQPQHF. The CDR3 coding sequence is TGTGCCAGCAGTTCCTCCTCTAACTTGGGCAATCAGCCCCAGCATTTT.

The chain employs TRBV6-5 and TRBJ1-2, with TRBD1 matching 9 bases. The CDR3 covers 13 residues. Germline CDR1 reads MNHEY; CDR2 reads SVGAGI. The V gene end was trimmed by 5 bases and the J gene end by 7 bases; junction bases not matched to a gene: 5. The DNA for the CDR3 is TGTGCCAGCAGTGCGGGACAGGGACGTGGCTACACCTTC. Translating gives CASSAGQGRGYTF.

The V call is TRBV4-3, the J call TRBJ1-3; TRBD1 is a possible D gene (5 bases). The germline CDR1 and CDR2 sequences are LGHNA and YSLEER. CDR3 size: 16 residues. V dropped 0 bases and J dropped 1 base, with 10 bases sitting between them. The CDR3 nucleotides are TGCGCCAGCAGCCAAGACGTAACAGGATCTGGAAACACCATATATTTT. This codes for CASSQDVTGSGNTIYF.

A word on this clone: Likely a read error: the CDR3 ends without its conserved phenylalanine or tryptophan. This chain connects TRBV27 to TRBJ2-3; 12 bases line up with TRBD2. The length of the CDR3 is 16 residues. V lost 3 bases and J lost 4; bases outside the gene matches: 5. Germline V CDR1 and CDR2: MNHEY, SMNVEV (reference sequence). In DNA, the CDR3 is TGTGCCAGCAGTTTGGTGCTAGCGGGAGGGCCAGATACGCAGTATTGT. Its protein is CASSLVLAGGPDTQYC.

The rearrangement links TRBV5-1 to TRBJ2-1; TRBD1 matches 8 bases. Germline CDR1 SGHRS, CDR2 YFSETQ. The CDR3 extends over 15 amino acids. V lost 2 bases to trimming and J lost 6 bases; unmatched junction nucleotides: 7. CDR3 region: CASSLLTGVANEQFF. In nucleotides, the CDR3 is TGCGCCAGCAGCTTACTGACAGGGGTGGCCAATGAGCAGTTCTTC.

The rearrangement links TRBV18 to TRBJ2-1, with D perhaps TRBD1 (6 bases). V dropped 1 base and J dropped 4 bases, with 17 bases sitting between them. The CDR3 runs 17 residues. Germline CDR1 is KGHSH and CDR2 is LQKENI. Here the CDR3 reads CASSPRGPSGQYNEQFF. The CDR3 DNA reads as TGTGCCAGCTCACCACGGGGTCCCTCGGGACAATACAATGAGCAGTTCTTC.

This chain joins TRBV11-2 and TRBJ2-3, with 8 bases lining up with TRBD2. Germline V gene data show CDR1 as SGHAT and CDR2 as FQNNGV. This CDR3 contains 16 residues. With 1 base clipped from V and 4 bases from J, the junction kept 7 bases outside the gene matches. CDR3 DNA sequence: TGTGCCAGCAGCTTAGCGGGGGGGTGGCTGGCAGATACGCAGTATTTT. This sequence encodes CASSLAGGWLADTQYF.

V usage is TRBV9 and J usage is TRBJ2-1; a possible D gene is TRBD1 (6 bases). The length of the CDR3 is 15 residues. With 0 bases removed from V and 7 bases from J, the gap between germline ends came to 14 bases. Germline V gene data show CDR1 as SGDLS and CDR2 as YYNGEE. The CDR3 region is CASSVGGGLGNEQFF. In DNA, the CDR3 is TGTGCCAGCAGCGTAGGTGGGGGCCTGGGTAATGAGCAGTTCTTC.

This CDR3 reads CASSPGRLAGGRPNTGELFF. CDR3 nucleotides: TGCGCCAGCAGCCCTGGTCGGCTAGCGGGAGGAAGGCCGAACACCGGGGAGCTGTTTTTT. J is TRBJ2-2 and V is TRBV5-1, with TRBD2 matching 11 bases. With V trimmed by 4 bases and J by 0 bases, 14 bases remained unmatched. CDR1 is SGHRS, CDR2 YFSETQ, per germline. CDR3 size: 20 residues.